The clone carrying this TCR beta chain is termed large. The CDR3 runs to 14 residues. Between the trimmed V and J ends, which lost 5 bases and 7 bases, there was a span of 15 bases. Germline values: CDR1 SGHDN, CDR2 FVKESK. Each library started from approximately 15 ng of total RNA using the QIAseq Immune Repertoire TCR panel. From the reads, TCRdb called clonotypes with MiXCR, one entry per CDR3 protein. The table has approximately 400 distinct CDR3 sequences, about 6.7% seen once. Sorting of live CD3+CD8+TCRalphabeta+ cells by PD-1 and/or TIGIT gave four subsets. This sample was included in a study of circulating CD8 cells and anti-PD-1 response in melanoma. Overall study context: Responders had complete or partial responses; non-responders had stable or progressive disease.

The source material was CD8+ T cells from PBMCs, sampled at baseline or after one month of anti-PD-1 therapy (not recorded which). V and J are TRBV14 and TRBJ2-1; possible D gene TRBD1, 5 bases. The TCR was taken from a human donor with melanoma. In DNA, the CDR3 is TGTGCCAGCAGCGGACAAACCCTGCGGAATGAGCAGTTCTTC. It translates to CASSGQTLRNEQFF.